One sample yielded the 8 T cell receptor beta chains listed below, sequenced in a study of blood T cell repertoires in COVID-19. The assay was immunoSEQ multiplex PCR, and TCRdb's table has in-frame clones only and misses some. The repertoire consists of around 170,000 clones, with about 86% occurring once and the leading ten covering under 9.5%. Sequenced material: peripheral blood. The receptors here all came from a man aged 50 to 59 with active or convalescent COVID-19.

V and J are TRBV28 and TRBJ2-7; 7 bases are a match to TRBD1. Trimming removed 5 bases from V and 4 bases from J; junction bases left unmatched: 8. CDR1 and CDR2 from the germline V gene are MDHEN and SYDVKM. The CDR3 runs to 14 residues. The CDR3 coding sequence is TGTGCCAGCAGTGGGGCAGGGGGTGGGTACGAGCAGTACTTC. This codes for CASSGAGGGYEQYF.

The CDR3 DNA sequence: TGTGCCAGTAGGAGGGACAGGGTCCCATATGGCTACACCTTC. Amino acids: CASRRDRVPYGYTF. The chain recombines TRBV19 with TRBJ1-2; 9 nucleotides agree with TRBD1. The V gene's germline CDR1 is LNHDA and CDR2 SQIVND (reference sequence). The V segment lost 6 bases and the J segment 5 bases; nucleotides outside the gene matches: 7. CDR3 size: 14 residues.

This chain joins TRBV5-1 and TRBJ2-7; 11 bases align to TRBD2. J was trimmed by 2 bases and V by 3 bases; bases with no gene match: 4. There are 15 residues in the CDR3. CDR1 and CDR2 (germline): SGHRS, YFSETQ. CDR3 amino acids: CASSSNSGRAYEQYF. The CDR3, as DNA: TGCGCCAGCAGCTCCAATAGCGGGAGGGCCTACGAGCAGTACTTC.

Here the CDR3 DNA reads TGTGCCAGTAGTCCAACACGGGTCCCCTCCTACAATGAGCAGTTCTTC. Translated, it gives CASSPTRVPSYNEQFF. The chain couples TRBV19 to TRBJ2-1; D unclear. V was pared by 5 bases and J by 0 bases, with 14 bases between. Germline V CDR1 and CDR2: LNHDA, SQIVND (reference sequence). The CDR3 is 16 residues long.

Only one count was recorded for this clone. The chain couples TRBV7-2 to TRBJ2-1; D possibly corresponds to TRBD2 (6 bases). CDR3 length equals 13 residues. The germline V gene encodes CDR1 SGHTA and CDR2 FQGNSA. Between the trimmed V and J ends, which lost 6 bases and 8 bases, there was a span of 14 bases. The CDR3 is CASRGGFSDEQFF. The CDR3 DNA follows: TGTGCCAGCAGGGGAGGATTCAGCGATGAGCAGTTCTTC.

CDR3: CASSRGQGGNEQFF. Written as DNA, the CDR3 is TGCGCCAGCAGCCGCGGACAGGGGGGGAATGAGCAGTTCTTC. J is TRBJ2-1 and V is TRBV5-1; 10 bases map to TRBD1. CDR1 SGHRS and CDR2 YFSETQ come from the germline V gene. The V segment lost 4 bases and the J segment 7 bases; nucleotides outside the gene matches: 5. CDR3 size: 14 residues. Full variable domain (outside the CDR3, taken from reference TRBV5-1 and TRBJ2-1): KAGVTQTPRYLIKTRGQQVTLSCSPISGHRSVSWYQQTPGQGLQFLFEYFSETQRNKGNFPGRFSGRQFSNSRSEMNVSTLELGDSALYLCASSRGQGGNEQFFGPGTRLTVL.

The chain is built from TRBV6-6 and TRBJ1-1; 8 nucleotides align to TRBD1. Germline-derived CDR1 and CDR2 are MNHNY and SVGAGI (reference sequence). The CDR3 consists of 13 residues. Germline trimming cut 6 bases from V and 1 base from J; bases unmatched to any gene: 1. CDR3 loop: CASRGQANTEAFF. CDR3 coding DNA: TGTGCCAGCAGGGGACAGGCGAACACTGAAGCTTTCTTT.

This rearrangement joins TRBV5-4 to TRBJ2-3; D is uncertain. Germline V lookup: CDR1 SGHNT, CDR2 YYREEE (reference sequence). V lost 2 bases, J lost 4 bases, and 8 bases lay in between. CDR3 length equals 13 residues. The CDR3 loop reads CASSLRSADTQYF. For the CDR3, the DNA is TGTGCCAGCAGCTTAAGGAGTGCAGATACGCAGTATTTT.